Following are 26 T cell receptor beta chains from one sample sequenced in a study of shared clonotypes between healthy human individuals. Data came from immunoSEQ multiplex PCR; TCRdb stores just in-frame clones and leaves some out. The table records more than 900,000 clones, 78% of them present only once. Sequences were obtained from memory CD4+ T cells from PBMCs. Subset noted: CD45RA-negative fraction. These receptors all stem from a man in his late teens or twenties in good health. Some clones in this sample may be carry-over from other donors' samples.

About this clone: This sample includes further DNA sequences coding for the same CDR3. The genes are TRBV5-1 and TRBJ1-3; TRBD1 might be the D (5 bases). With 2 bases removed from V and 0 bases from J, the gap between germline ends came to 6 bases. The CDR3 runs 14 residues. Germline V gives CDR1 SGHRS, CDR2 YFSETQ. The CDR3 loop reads CASSLGTSGNTIYF. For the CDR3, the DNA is TGCGCCAGCAGCTTAGGGACCTCTGGAAACACCATATATTTT.

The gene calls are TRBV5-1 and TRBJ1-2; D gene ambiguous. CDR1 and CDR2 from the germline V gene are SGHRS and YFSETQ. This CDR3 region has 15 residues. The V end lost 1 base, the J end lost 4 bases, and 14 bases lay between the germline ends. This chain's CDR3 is CASSLMWGSSYGYTF. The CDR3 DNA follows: TGCGCCAGCAGCTTGATGTGGGGATCGAGCTATGGCTACACCTTC.

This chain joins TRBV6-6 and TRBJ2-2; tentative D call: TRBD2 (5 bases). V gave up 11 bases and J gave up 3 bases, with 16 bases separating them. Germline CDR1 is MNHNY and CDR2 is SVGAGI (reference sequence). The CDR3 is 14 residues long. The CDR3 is CAVRSSRDTGELFF. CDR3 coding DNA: TGTGCCGTACGGAGTTCGAGGGACACCGGGGAGCTGTTTTTT.

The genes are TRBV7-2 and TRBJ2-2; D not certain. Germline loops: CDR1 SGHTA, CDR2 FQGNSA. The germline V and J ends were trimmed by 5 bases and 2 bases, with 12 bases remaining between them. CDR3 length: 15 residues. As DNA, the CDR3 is TGTGCCAGCAGCCCATCCGACGGTAACACCGGGGAGCTGTTTTTT. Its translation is CASSPSDGNTGELFF.

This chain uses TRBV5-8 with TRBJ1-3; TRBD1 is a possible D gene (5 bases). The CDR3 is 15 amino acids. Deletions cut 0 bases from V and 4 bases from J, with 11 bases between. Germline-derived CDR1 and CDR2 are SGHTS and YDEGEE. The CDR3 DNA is TGTGCCAGCAGCTTGGACGGGGGTGGAGGAAACACCATATATTTT. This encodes CASSLDGGGGNTIYF.

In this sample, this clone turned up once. CDR3 DNA: TGTGCCAGCAGGCTGGGGTACGAGCAGTACTTC. Translated, it gives CASRLGYEQYF. The chain has TRBV11-3 and TRBJ2-7, with D hard to call. Germline V lookup: CDR1 SGHNT, CDR2 YENEEA. V was shortened by 6 bases and J by 4 bases, with 7 bases between the two germline ends. The CDR3 consists of 11 residues.

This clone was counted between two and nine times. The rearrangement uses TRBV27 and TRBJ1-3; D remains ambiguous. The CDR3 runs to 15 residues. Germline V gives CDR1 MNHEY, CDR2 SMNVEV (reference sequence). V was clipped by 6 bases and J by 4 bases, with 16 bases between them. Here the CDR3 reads CASSFLPIEGNTIYF. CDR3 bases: TGTGCCAGCAGCTTCCTCCCCATCGAGGGAAACACCATATATTTT.

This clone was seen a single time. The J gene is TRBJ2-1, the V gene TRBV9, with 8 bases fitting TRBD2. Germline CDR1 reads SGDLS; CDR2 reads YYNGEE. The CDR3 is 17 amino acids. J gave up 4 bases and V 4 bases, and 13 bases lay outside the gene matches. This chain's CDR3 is CASSPSPTSGPYNEQFF. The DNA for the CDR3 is TGTGCCAGCAGCCCAAGCCCCACTAGCGGCCCATACAATGAGCAGTTCTTC.

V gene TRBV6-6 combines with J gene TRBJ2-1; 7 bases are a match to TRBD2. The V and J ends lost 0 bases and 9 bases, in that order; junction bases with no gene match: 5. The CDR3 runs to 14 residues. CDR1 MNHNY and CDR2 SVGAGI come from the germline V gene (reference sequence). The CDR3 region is CASSYSGGRGEQFF. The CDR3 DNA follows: TGTGCCAGCAGTTACTCGGGCGGGAGAGGTGAGCAGTTCTTC.

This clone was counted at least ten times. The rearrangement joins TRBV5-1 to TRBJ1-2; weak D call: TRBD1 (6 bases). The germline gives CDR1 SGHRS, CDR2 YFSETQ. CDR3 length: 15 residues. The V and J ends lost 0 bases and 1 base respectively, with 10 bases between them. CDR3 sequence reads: CASSLGVRGNYGYTF. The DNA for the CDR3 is TGCGCCAGCAGCTTGGGGGTCAGGGGTAACTATGGCTACACCTTC.

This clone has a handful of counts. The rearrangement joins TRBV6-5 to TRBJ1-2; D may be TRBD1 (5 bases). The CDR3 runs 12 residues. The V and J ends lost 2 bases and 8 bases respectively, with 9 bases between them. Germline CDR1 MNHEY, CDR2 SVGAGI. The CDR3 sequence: CASSYGGSGYTF. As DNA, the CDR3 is TGTGCCAGCAGTTACGGGGGAAGCGGCTACACCTTC.

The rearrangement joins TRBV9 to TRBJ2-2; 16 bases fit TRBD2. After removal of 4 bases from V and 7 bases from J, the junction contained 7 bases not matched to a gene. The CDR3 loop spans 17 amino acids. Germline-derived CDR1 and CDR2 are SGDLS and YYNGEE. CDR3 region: CASSPGLAGGQGGELFF. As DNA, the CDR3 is TGTGCCAGCAGCCCGGGACTAGCGGGAGGGCAGGGCGGGGAGCTGTTTTTT.

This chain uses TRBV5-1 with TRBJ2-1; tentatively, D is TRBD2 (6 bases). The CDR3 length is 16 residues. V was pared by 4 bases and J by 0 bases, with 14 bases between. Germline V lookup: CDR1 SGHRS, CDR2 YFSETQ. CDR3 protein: CASSGLAAGSYNEQFF. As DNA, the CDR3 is TGCGCCAGCAGCGGATTAGCGGCGGGCTCCTACAATGAGCAGTTCTTC.

The CDR3 sequence is CASSLEGRNYGYTF. The CDR3 region has the DNA TGCGCCAGCAGCCTGGAGGGGAGGAACTATGGCTACACCTTC. The gene calls are TRBV5-1 and TRBJ1-2, with D possibly matching TRBD1 (5 bases). The V end was cut by 4 bases, the J end by 2 bases, with 12 bases between. CDR1 is SGHRS and CDR2 is YFSETQ in the germline V gene. There are 14 residues in the CDR3. The complete variable domain, with remaining parts taken from reference TRBV5-1 and TRBJ1-2, reads KAGVTQTPRYLIKTRGQQVTLSCSPISGHRSVSWYQQTPGQGLQFLFEYFSETQRNKGNFPGRFSGRQFSNSRSEMNVSTLELGDSALYLCASSLEGRNYGYTFGSGTRLTVV.

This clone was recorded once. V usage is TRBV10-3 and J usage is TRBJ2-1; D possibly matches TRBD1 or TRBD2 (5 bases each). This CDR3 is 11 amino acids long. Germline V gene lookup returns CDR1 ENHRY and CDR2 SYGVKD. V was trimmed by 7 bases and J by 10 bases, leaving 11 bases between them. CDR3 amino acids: CAINPGSEQFF. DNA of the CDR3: TGTGCCATCAACCCAGGGAGCGAGCAGTTCTTC.

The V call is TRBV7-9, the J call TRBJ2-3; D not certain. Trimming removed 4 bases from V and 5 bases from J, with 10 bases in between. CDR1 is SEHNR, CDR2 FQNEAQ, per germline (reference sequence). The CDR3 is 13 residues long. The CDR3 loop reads CASSSWSVDTQYF. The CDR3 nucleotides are TGTGCCAGCAGCTCCTGGTCGGTAGATACGCAGTATTTT. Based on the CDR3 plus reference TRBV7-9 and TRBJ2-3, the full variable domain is DTGVSQNPRHKITKRGQNVTFRCDPISEHNRLYWYRQTLGQGPEFLTYFQNEAQLEKSRLLSDRFSAERPKGSFSTLEIQRTEQGDSAMYLCASSSWSVDTQYFGPGTRLTVL.

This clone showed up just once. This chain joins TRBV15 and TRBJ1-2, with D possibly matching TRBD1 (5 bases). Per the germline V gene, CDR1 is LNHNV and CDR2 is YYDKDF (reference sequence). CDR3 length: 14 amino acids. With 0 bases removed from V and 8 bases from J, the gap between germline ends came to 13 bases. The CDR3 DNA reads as TGTGCCACCAGCAGAGATACGGGGGTTGGCGGCTACACCTTC. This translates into CATSRDTGVGGYTF.

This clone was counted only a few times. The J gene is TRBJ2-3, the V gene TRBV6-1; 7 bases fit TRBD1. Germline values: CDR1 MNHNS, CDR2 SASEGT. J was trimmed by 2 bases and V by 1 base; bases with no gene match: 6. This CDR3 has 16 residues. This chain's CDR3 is CASSEGGGGATDTQYF. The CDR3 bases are TGTGCCAGCAGTGAAGGAGGGGGCGGAGCCACAGATACGCAGTATTTT.

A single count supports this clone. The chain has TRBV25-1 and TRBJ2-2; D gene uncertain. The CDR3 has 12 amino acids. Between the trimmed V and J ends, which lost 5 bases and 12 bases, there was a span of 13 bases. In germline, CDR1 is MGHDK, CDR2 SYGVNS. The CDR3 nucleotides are TGTGCCAGCAGTCAGGACCACCGTCAGCTGTTTTTT. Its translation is CASSQDHRQLFF. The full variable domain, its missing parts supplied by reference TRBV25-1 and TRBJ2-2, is EADIYQTPRYLVIGTGKKITLECSQTMGHDKMYWYQQDPGMELHLIHYSYGVNSTEKGDLSSESTVSRIRTEHFPLTLESARPSHTSQYLCASSQDHRQLFFGEGSRLTVL.

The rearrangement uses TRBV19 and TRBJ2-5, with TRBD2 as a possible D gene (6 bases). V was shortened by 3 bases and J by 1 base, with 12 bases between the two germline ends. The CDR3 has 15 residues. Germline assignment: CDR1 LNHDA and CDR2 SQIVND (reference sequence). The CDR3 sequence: CASSMRGSFQETQYF. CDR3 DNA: TGTGCCAGTAGTATGCGGGGTTCCTTCCAAGAGACCCAGTACTTC.

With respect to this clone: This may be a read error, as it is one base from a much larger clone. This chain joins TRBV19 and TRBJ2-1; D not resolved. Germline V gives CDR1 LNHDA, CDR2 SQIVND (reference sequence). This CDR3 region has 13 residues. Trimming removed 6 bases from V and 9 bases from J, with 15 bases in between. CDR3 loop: CASSRSVLGEQFF. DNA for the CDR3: TGTGCCAGTAGCCGAAGTGTACTGGGTGAGCAGTTCTTC.

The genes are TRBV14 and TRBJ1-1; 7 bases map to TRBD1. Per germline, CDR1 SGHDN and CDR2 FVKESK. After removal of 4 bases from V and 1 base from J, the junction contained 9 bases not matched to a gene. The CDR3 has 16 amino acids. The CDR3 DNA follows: TGTGCCAGCAGCCGGAGCAGGGGGATGCCGAACACTGAAGCTTTCTTT. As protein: CASSRSRGMPNTEAFF.

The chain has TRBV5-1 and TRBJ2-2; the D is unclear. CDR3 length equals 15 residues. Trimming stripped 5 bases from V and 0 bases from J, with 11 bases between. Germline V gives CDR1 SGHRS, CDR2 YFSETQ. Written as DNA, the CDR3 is TGCGCCAGCAGTGTTGGACGTCCGAACACCGGGGAGCTGTTTTTT. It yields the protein CASSVGRPNTGELFF. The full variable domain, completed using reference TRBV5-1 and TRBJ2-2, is KAGVTQTPRYLIKTRGQQVTLSCSPISGHRSVSWYQQTPGQGLQFLFEYFSETQRNKGNFPGRFSGRQFSNSRSEMNVSTLELGDSALYLCASSVGRPNTGELFFGEGSRLTVL.

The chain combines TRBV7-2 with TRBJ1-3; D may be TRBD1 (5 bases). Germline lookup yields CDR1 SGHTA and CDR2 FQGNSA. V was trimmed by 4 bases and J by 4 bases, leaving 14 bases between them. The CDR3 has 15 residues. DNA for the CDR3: TGTGCCAGCAGCTCCCGACAGCTGTCCGGAAACACCATATATTTT. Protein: CASSSRQLSGNTIYF.

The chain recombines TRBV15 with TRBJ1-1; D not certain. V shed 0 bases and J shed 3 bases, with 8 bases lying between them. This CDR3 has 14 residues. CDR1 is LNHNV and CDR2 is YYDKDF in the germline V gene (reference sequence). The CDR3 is CATSREGQYTEAFF. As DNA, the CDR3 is TGTGCCACCAGCAGAGAAGGGCAGTACACTGAAGCTTTCTTT. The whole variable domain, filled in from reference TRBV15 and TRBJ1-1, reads DAMVIQNPRYQVTQFGKPVTLSCSQTLNHNVMYWYQQKSSQAPKLLFHYYDKDFNNEADTPDNFQSRRPNTSFCFLDIRSPGLGDTAMYLCATSREGQYTEAFFGQGTRLTVV.

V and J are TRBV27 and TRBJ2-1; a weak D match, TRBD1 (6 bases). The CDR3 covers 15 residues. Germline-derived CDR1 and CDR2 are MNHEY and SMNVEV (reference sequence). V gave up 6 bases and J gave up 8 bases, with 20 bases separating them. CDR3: CASSPGTWGFYEQFF. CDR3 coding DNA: TGTGCCAGCAGCCCCGGGACATGGGGGTTCTATGAGCAGTTCTTC.